These 25 T cell receptor beta chains were sequenced from one sample in a study of T cells in Graves' hyperthyroidism and ophthalmopathy. TCR beta CDR3 sequences were amplified from RNA transcripts. When the TCR CDR3 underwent first-round RT-PCR, the HTBI primer set was used. One entry per CDR3 protein results from TCRdb running MiXCR on the multiplex PCR reads. Of over 500,000 distinct CDR3 sequences listed, 46% are singletons. Input material: peripheral blood or thyroid tissue (not recorded which). These receptors were collected from an adult woman with Graves' disease, either hyperthyroidism or ophthalmopathy (not recorded which).

This clonotype appeared many times. The rearrangement links TRBV12-3 or TRBV12-4 to TRBJ1-2; D ambiguous. This CDR3 is 13 amino acids long. V dropped 5 bases and J dropped 4 bases, with 11 bases sitting between them. The CDR3 nucleotides read TGTGCCAGCAGTATTAAGCTCACCTATGGCTACACCTTC. Translating it yields CASSIKLTYGYTF.

To note about this clonotype: This likely comes from a read error, as the CDR3 has no conserved phenylalanine or tryptophan at its end. Because the CDR3's place on the DNA is in doubt, the DNA is left out and the CDR3 is given as listed by TCRdb. The chain couples TRBV7-2 to TRBJ1-3; no check of the table's D call, TRBD1, against the DNA was made. Germline V gene data show CDR1 as SGHTA and CDR2 as FQGNSA. The CDR3 comprises 8 residues, both ends counted. The CDR3 is CASSLARD.

To note about this clonotype: At one end the junction does not follow the germline gene, possibly because of a read error. The chain employs TRBV10-2 and TRBJ1-1, with a tentative D call TRBD1 (6 bases). This CDR3 spans 14 amino acids. Germline-derived CDR1 and CDR2 are WSHSY and SAAADI. For the CDR3, the DNA is TGTGCCAGCGGGCCCGGGACAACGAACACTGAAGCTTTCTTT. It translates to CASGPGTTNTEAFF.

The sample holds a few counts of this clonotype. The chain has TRBV7-3 and TRBJ2-7, with TRBD1 as a possible D gene (5 bases). The ends were cut back, 4 bases at V and 6 bases at J, with 13 bases in the middle. Looked up from germline, CDR1 is SGHTA and CDR2 is FQGTGA. The CDR3 totals 13 residues. CDR3 DNA: TGTGCCAGCAGCTCGGACAACCTCGGCGAGCAGTACTTC. Its protein is CASSSDNLGEQYF.

The rearrangement uses TRBV20-1 and TRBJ1-5; maybe TRBD1 (5 bases). The germline gives CDR1 DFQATT, CDR2 SNEGSKA (reference sequence). The CDR3 is 14 amino acids. Trimming cost V 5 bases and J 0 bases, with 11 bases left between them. In nucleotides, the CDR3 is TGCAGTGCTGAGACAGTGGATAGCAATCAGCCCCAGCATTTT. It specifies CSAETVDSNQPQHF.

The chain couples TRBV10-3 to TRBJ1-4; D unclear. V was pared by 8 bases and J by 7 bases, with 11 bases between. This CDR3 has 12 residues. Germline CDR1 is ENHRY and CDR2 is SYGVKD. This chain's CDR3 is CAISAGGEKLFF. The DNA for the CDR3 is TGTGCCATCTCGGCAGGAGGTGAAAAACTGTTTTTT.

The genes are TRBV2 and TRBJ2-7; 10 positions match TRBD1. J was trimmed by 9 bases and V by 11 bases; bases with no gene match: 10. The CDR3 covers 12 residues. Germline assignment: CDR1 SNHLY and CDR2 FYNNEI. The CDR3 sequence is CAGRDRGDGQYF. The DNA for the CDR3 is TGTGCCGGGAGGGACAGGGGAGATGGGCAGTACTTC.

This clonotype was observed once. The chain links TRBV20-1 to TRBJ1-1; D is unclear. The CDR3 length is 11 residues. V was trimmed by 7 bases and J by 0 bases, leaving 6 bases between them. Germline loops: CDR1 DFQATT, CDR2 SNEGSKA (reference sequence). The CDR3 is CSEFMNTEAFF. The CDR3 DNA sequence: TGCAGTGAATTCATGAACACTGAAGCTTTCTTT.

This clonotype was observed at least ten times. The V and J genes are TRBV10-3 and TRBJ1-2; TRBD1 matches at 9 bases. The CDR3 is made up of 13 amino acids. V gave up 11 bases and J gave up 7 bases; unmatched junction bases: 11. The germline V gene encodes CDR1 ENHRY and CDR2 SYGVKD. The CDR3 sequence is CAVRDRVGGGYTF. The CDR3 DNA sequence: TGTGCCGTCCGGGACAGGGTAGGAGGTGGCTACACCTTC.

The chain couples TRBV15 to TRBJ2-3; 9 nucleotides agree with TRBD1. The germline CDR1 and CDR2 sequences are LNHNV and YYDKDF (reference sequence). J was trimmed by 4 bases and V by 3 bases; bases with no gene match: 5. The CDR3 spans 15 residues. As DNA, the CDR3 is TGTGCCACCAGCAGCCAGGACAGGGGAGCAGATACGCAGTATTTT. The encoded protein is CATSSQDRGADTQYF.

As concerns this clonotype: The junction shows a germline mismatch at one end, possibly a read error. V gene TRBV10-2 combines with J gene TRBJ2-6; D ambiguous. Germline V CDR1 and CDR2: WSHSY, SAAADI. The CDR3 runs to 16 residues. The CDR3 spells CACSALVGSGANVLTF. The CDR3 DNA follows: TGCGCCTGCAGTGCTTTAGTGGGCTCTGGGGCCAACGTCCTGACTTTC.

This clonotype was seen many times. V is TRBV5-6 and J is TRBJ2-7; tentatively, D is TRBD1 or TRBD2 (5 bases each). The germline gives CDR1 SGHDT, CDR2 YYEEEE. Trimming cost V 4 bases and J 5 bases, with 10 bases left between them. This CDR3 is 12 amino acids long. This CDR3 is CASSGDGNEQYF. In DNA, the CDR3 is TGTGCCAGCAGCGGGGACGGCAACGAGCAGTACTTC.

The chain has TRBV19 and TRBJ2-5, with 11 bases aligning to TRBD1. The CDR3 spans 14 residues. The junction had 1 base not matched to a gene; V was cut back by 3 bases and J by 4 bases. Per germline, CDR1 LNHDA and CDR2 SQIVND (reference sequence). The CDR3 DNA sequence: TGTGCCAGTAGTATTGGGACAGGGGGAGAGACCCAGTACTTC. Encoded protein: CASSIGTGGETQYF.

This clonotype has a count of ten or more. The CDR3 loop reads CSFWTQGEAFF. CDR3 DNA sequence: TGCAGCTTTTGGACTCAGGGAGAAGCTTTCTTT. The V call is TRBV29-1, the J call TRBJ1-1; D is possibly TRBD1 (5 bases). The germline CDR1 and CDR2 sequences are SQVTM and ANQGSEA. The CDR3 covers 11 residues. V lost 8 bases and J lost 8, with 15 bases in between.

The V gene is TRBV10-3, the J gene TRBJ1-2; perhaps TRBD1 as D (5 bases). The CDR3 is made up of 13 amino acids. The germline V gene has CDR1 ENHRY and CDR2 SYGVKD. The germline V and J ends were trimmed by 1 base and 6 bases, with 9 bases remaining between them. The DNA of the CDR3 is TGTGCCATCAGTGAGTTCGGGACGGATGGCTACACCTTC. Residues: CAISEFGTDGYTF.

This clonotype occurred many times. CDR3 bases: TGTGCCAGCAGCCCTAGCGGGACAACAACCTACGAGCAGTACTTC. Its protein is CASSPSGTTTYEQYF. The genes are TRBV7-3 and TRBJ2-7; 9 nucleotides line up with TRBD2. The CDR3 contains 15 residues. The ends lost 5 bases at V and 2 bases at J; junction bases unmatched: 7. Germline CDR1 reads SGHTA; CDR2 reads FQGTGA.

This clonotype has just a few counts. The V call is TRBV5-4, the J call TRBJ2-5; unclear D gene. The CDR3 runs to 15 residues. V was trimmed by 2 bases and J by 11 bases, leaving 22 bases between them. The germline V gene has CDR1 SGHNT and CDR2 YYREEE (reference sequence). The DNA for the CDR3 is TGTGCCAGCAGCTTCTTCGGAGTGGGCACAGATACGCAGTACTTC. Translating it yields CASSFFGVGTDTQYF.

Of note for this clonotype: This is likely a read error, given that the CDR3 carries no conserved phenylalanine or tryptophan at its end. V usage is TRBV2 and J usage is TRBJ1-2, with D possibly being TRBD1 (5 bases). The CDR3 runs to 13 residues. CDR1 is SNHLY and CDR2 is FYNNEI in the germline V gene. The CDR3 is CASSHRGVYGYTL. DNA for the CDR3: TGCGCCAGCAGCCACCGGGGGGTATATGGCTACACCCTC.

The chain is built from TRBV7-8 and TRBJ2-7, with D maybe TRBD2 (7 bases). Looked up from germline, CDR1 is SGHVS and CDR2 is FQNEAQ. CDR3 length: 13 residues. V was trimmed by 5 bases and J by 7 bases, leaving 15 bases between them. CDR3 DNA sequence: TGTGCCAGCAGCAAAGGGGGGGTTGGGGAGCAGTACTTC. This translates into CASSKGGVGEQYF.

The chain joins TRBV7-8 to TRBJ2-7, with D unclear. V lost 4 bases to trimming and J lost 2 bases, with 12 bases between them. CDR1 SGHVS and CDR2 FQNEAQ come from the germline V gene. The CDR3 is 14 residues long. CDR3 loop: CASSSRSLTYEQYF. The CDR3 region has the DNA TGTGCCAGCAGCTCACGATCCCTGACCTACGAGCAGTACTTC.

In this sample, this clonotype turned up a few times. The rearrangement links TRBV11-2 to TRBJ2-7; D might be TRBD1 or TRBD2, each matching 5 bases. This CDR3 has 14 amino acids. Germline V gene sequence: CDR1 SGHAT, CDR2 FQNNGV. The V and J ends lost 4 bases and 2 bases respectively, with 12 bases between them. The CDR3 coding sequence is TGTGCCAGCAGCTCTATAAGGGGACCCTACGAGCAGTACTTC. This encodes CASSSIRGPYEQYF.

The J gene is TRBJ1-1, the V gene TRBV19, with TRBD1 as a possible D gene (5 bases). CDR1 LNHDA and CDR2 SQIVND come from the germline V gene (reference sequence). V was trimmed by 3 bases and J by 10 bases, leaving 18 bases between them. The CDR3 has 14 amino acids. The CDR3 region has the DNA TGTGCCAGTAGTATTCCGGGGCGGTTACTTGGAGCTTTCTTT. This gives the protein CASSIPGRLLGAFF.

J is TRBJ1-1 and V is TRBV20-1; 10 nucleotides line up with TRBD1. Unmatched junction bases numbered 3, after V lost 3 bases and J lost 8 bases. This CDR3 has 12 amino acids. Germline V gives CDR1 DFQATT, CDR2 SNEGSKA (reference sequence). CDR3 protein: CSARTGGAEAFF. CDR3 in DNA: TGCAGTGCTAGGACAGGGGGCGCAGAAGCTTTCTTT.

This clonotype was picked up many times. The chain employs TRBV3-1 and TRBJ2-7; maybe TRBD2 (6 bases). V lost 1 base to trimming and J lost 6 bases, with 10 bases between them. This CDR3 is built from 13 residues. CDR1 and CDR2 (germline): LGHDT, YNNKEL (reference sequence). CDR3 DNA: TGTGCCAGCAGCCAAGGTCACGGGGGCGAGCAGTACTTC. It yields the protein CASSQGHGGEQYF.

This clonotype was found many times. CDR3 coding DNA: TGTGCCAGCAGCCAAGATTTGACTAGCGGGAGGAACGAGCAGTACTTC. This codes for CASSQDLTSGRNEQYF. The chain uses TRBV3-1 and TRBJ2-7; 13 bases align to TRBD2. The CDR3 is 16 residues long. J was trimmed by 5 bases and V by 0 bases; bases with no gene match: 4. The germline gives CDR1 LGHDT, CDR2 YNNKEL (reference sequence).